Following are 9 T cell receptor beta chains from one sample sequenced in a study of T cell changes during pregnancy in multiple sclerosis. Assay used: immunoSEQ multiplex PCR; TCRdb lists only in-frame clones, some missing. Counted here are 20,000 to 25,000 clones, about 89% occurring once; the ten biggest clones make up roughly 0.61%. The sequencing here drew on CD4+ T cells from peripheral blood mononuclear cells, taken in the third trimester of pregnancy. These receptors all come from a female donor in good health, enrolled as a control in a pregnancy study.

The chain recombines TRBV5-1 with TRBJ2-3, with D possibly being TRBD1 (6 bases). CDR1 and CDR2 (germline): SGHRS, YFSETQ. There are 16 residues in the CDR3. V shed 3 bases and J shed 0 bases, with 14 bases lying between them. The chain's CDR3 is CASSSTSGVSTDTQYF. CDR3 sequence (DNA): TGCGCCAGCAGCTCGACCTCAGGGGTTAGCACAGATACGCAGTATTTT.

The chain recombines TRBV30 with TRBJ1-2, with a possible D match to TRBD1 (6 bases). V lost 0 bases and J lost 5, with 13 bases in between. Germline lookup yields CDR1 GTSNPN and CDR2 SVGIG (reference sequence). This CDR3 has 14 residues. In DNA form, the CDR3 reads TGTGCCTGGAGTGTACTTGCAGGGGAGTATGGCTACACCTTC. This sequence encodes CAWSVLAGEYGYTF.

This chain connects TRBV6-6 to TRBJ2-5; 7 bases are shared with TRBD1. Germline V gives CDR1 MNHNY, CDR2 SVGAGI (reference sequence). The V and J ends lost 5 bases and 1 base, in that order; junction bases with no gene match: 4. The CDR3 runs to 14 residues. The CDR3 sequence is CASSRQGFQETQYF. DNA of the CDR3: TGTGCCAGCAGTAGACAGGGCTTCCAAGAGACCCAGTACTTC.

This rearrangement joins TRBV6-6 to TRBJ2-7; possibly TRBD1 for D (5 bases). The CDR3 loop spans 16 amino acids. Germline V gene sequence: CDR1 MNHNY, CDR2 SVGAGI (reference sequence). V was pared by 5 bases and J by 1 base, with 18 bases between. As DNA, the CDR3 is TGTGCCAGCAGTAACAGACAGCCTCAATCTTCCTACGAGCAGTACTTC. It codes for CASSNRQPQSSYEQYF.

CDR3 nucleotides: TGTGCCAGCAGTTCCCAGGGGGTCCGGGAGACCCAGTACTTC. This gives the protein CASSSQGVRETQYF. This chain connects TRBV28 to TRBJ2-5; the match to TRBD1 covers 7 bases. Germline V gene lookup returns CDR1 MDHEN and CDR2 SYDVKM. J was trimmed by 5 bases and V by 4 bases; bases with no gene match: 7. There are 14 residues in the CDR3.

CDR3 in DNA: TGCGCCAGCAGCTTTATGACTAGCCACACCGGGGAGCTGTTTTTT. It encodes CASSFMTSHTGELFF. The chain combines TRBV5-1 with TRBJ2-2, with TRBD2 identical over 7 bases. Germline-derived CDR1 and CDR2 are SGHRS and YFSETQ. CDR3 length equals 15 residues. V lost 2 bases and J lost 3; bases outside the gene matches: 4.

J is TRBJ2-1 and V is TRBV7-9, with TRBD2 as a possible D gene (7 bases). The V and J ends lost 8 bases and 10 bases respectively, with 15 bases between them. CDR1 and CDR2 (germline): SEHNR, FQNEAQ (reference sequence). This CDR3 has 12 amino acids. CDR3 amino acids: CASEPGGQEQFF. The CDR3 region has the DNA TGTGCCAGCGAACCGGGGGGCCAAGAGCAGTTCTTC.

The chain uses TRBV11-2 and TRBJ1-2, with 8 bases matching TRBD1. The CDR3 length is 16 residues. The germline V gene has CDR1 SGHAT and CDR2 FQNNGV. V trimming: 1 base; J trimming: 3 bases; junction bases outside the gene matches: 7. The CDR3 coding sequence is TGTGCCAGCAGCTTAGTTCGGGCAGGGGGCCACTATGGCTACACCTTC. Encoded protein: CASSLVRAGGHYGYTF. The full variable domain, completed using reference TRBV11-2 and TRBJ1-2, is EAGVAQSPRYKIIEKRQSVAFWCNPISGHATLYWYQQILGQGPKLLIQFQNNGVVDDSQLPKDRFSAERLKGVDSTLKIQPAKLEDSAVYLCASSLVRAGGHYGYTFGSGTRLTVV.

The chain couples TRBV9 to TRBJ2-2, with unresolved D. Germline CDR1 SGDLS, CDR2 YYNGEE. V was shortened by 4 bases and J by 5 bases, with 18 bases between the two germline ends. There are 16 residues in the CDR3. This CDR3 is CASSPRYQAGTGELFF. The CDR3 nucleotides are TGTGCCAGCAGCCCTCGGTACCAGGCCGGAACCGGGGAGCTGTTTTTT. The full variable domain, its missing parts supplied by reference TRBV9 and TRBJ2-2, is DSGVTQTPKHLITATGQRVTLRCSPRSGDLSVYWYQQSLDQGLQFLIQYYNGEERAKGNILERFSAQQFPDLHSELNLSSLELGDSALYFCASSPRYQAGTGELFFGEGSRLTVL.